The present entry profiles one TCR beta chain with its context. The antigen this receptor binds is unknown. Base qualities are not recorded, but no much larger clone differs from it by a single base. CDR1 MDHEN and CDR2 SYDVKM are derived from the germline V gene. The CDR3 spans 15 residues, from the cysteine through the phenylalanine. Solely the CDR3 DNA is kept, with 45 bases framed from the first base. V is shortened by 5 bases, J by 2 bases, and the region joining them spans 13 bases. This entry belongs to a study of technical replicates of blood from several donors (TCRdb year 2017). The method behind the library was the immunoSEQ multiplex PCR assay. TCRdb limited this immuneACCESS table to in-frame rearrangements with V and J called. A share of clones is missing; checked studies link under half to unresolved V genes, and the rest is unexplained. The sample has 100,000 or so clones on record, approximately 96% of them singletons. Of the sample, about 0.39% is held by the ten largest clones.

This chain joins TRBV28 to TRBJ1-5; the D segment could be TRBD1, given 6 matching bases. This sequence originates from a human donor in good health. Source material: T cells isolated from PBMCs. The CDR3 sequence is CASSPGVFGNQPQHF. The DNA is as follows: TGTGCCAGCAGTCCAGGGGTTTTTGGCAATCAGCCCCAGCATTTT.